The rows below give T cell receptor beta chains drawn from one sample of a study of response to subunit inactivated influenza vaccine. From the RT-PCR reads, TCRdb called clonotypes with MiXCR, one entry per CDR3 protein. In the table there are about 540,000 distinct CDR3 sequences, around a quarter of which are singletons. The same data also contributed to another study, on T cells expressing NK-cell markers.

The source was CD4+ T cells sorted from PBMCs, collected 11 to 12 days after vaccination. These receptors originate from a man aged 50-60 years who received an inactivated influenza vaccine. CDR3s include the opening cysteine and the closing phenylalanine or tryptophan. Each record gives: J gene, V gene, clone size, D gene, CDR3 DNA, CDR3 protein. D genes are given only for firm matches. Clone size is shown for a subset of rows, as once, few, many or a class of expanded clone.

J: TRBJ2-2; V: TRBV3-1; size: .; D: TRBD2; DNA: TGTGCCAGCAGCCACGACGGGACTAGCCTTAACACCGGGGAGCTGTTTTTT; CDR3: CASSHDGTSLNTGELFF
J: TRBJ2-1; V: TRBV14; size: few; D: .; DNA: TGTGCCAGCAGCCAAGGGCGGGACAATGAGCAGTTCTTC; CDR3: CASSQGRDNEQFF
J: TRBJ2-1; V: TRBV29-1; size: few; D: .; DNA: TGCAGCGTTGAAGAAAGGGGGTACTCCTACAATGAGCAGTTCTTC; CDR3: CSVEERGYSYNEQFF
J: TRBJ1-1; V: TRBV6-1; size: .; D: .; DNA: TGTGCCAGCACCGGGGATGGACATCCGAACACTGAAGCTTTCTTT; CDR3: CASTGDGHPNTEAFF
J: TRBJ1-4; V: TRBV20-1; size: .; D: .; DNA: TGCAGTGCTAGTTTGGGTATTAATGAAAAACTGTTTTTT; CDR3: CSASLGINEKLFF
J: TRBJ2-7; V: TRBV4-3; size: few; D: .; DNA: TGCGCCAGCAGCCCCTCGGTGGGGCGCGAGCAGTACTTC; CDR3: CASSPSVGREQYF
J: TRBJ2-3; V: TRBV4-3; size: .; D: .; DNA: TGCGCCAGCAGCCAAGATTTCAGGGAGACAGATACGCAGTATTTT; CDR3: CASSQDFRETDTQYF
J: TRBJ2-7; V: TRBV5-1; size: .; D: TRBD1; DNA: TGCGCCAGCAGCCCTAAGACAGGGAGCTCCTACGAGCAGTACTTC; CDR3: CASSPKTGSSYEQYF
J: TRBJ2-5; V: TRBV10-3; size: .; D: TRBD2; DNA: TGTGCCATCAGTGAGCCAACTAGCGGGAGCGGCCGAGAGACCCAGTACTTC; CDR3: CAISEPTSGSGRETQYF
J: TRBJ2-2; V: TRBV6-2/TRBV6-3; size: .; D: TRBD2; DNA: TGTGCCAGCAAATACCCCCTACTAGCGGGAGATTTCGGCCGCGTCACCGGGGAGCTGTTTTTT; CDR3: CASKYPLLAGDFGRVTGELFF
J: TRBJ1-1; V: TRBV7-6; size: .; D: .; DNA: TGTGCCAGCAGCTTAGCGGATCCGGGGACGAACACTGAAGCTTTCTTT; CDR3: CASSLADPGTNTEAFF
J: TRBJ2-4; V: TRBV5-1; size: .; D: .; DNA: TGCGCCAGCAGCTTGGATGGGCAGGGGATAGCCAAAAACATTCAGTACTTC; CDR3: CASSLDGQGIAKNIQYF
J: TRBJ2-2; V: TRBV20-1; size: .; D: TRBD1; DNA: TGCAGTGCTAAGAACAGGGGTAACACCGGGGAGCTGTTTTTT; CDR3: CSAKNRGNTGELFF
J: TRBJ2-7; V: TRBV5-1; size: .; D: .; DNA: TGCGCCAGCAGCTTGGATTCCACGTCGAGCGACGAGCAGTACTTC; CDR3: CASSLDSTSSDEQYF
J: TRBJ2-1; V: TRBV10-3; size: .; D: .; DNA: TGTGCCATCAGTGAGTCGATGGGTAGCGCGTACAATGAGCAGTTCTTC; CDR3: CAISESMGSAYNEQFF
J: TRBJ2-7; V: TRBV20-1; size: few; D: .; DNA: TGCAGTGCGATAGATGACAGGCCTAGCTCCTACGAGCAGTACTTC; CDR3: CSAIDDRPSSYEQYF
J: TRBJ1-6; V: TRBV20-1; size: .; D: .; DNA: TGCAGTGCCTATCCACATCAGGGGAGTTCACCCCTCCACTTT; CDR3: CSAYPHQGSSPLHF
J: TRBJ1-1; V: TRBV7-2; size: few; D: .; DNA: TGTGCCAGCAGCTTAGAATCAGGGGTTACTGAAGCTTTCTTT; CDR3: CASSLESGVTEAFF
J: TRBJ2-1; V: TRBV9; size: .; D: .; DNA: TGTGCCAGCAGCGTAGAGACTAGGATAAATGAGCAGTTCTTC; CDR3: CASSVETRINEQFF
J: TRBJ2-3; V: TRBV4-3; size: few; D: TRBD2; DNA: TGCGCCAGCAGCCAAGAATCCAGCGGGGGATCAGATACGCAGTATTTT; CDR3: CASSQESSGGSDTQYF
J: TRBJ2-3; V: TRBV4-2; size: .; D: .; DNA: TGTGCCAGCAGCCAATCAGGGGAAGATACGCAGTATTTT; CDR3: CASSQSGEDTQYF
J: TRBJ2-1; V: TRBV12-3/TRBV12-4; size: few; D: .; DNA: TGTGCCAGCACCCTCGTAAGGGGGGGTTACAATGAGCAGTTCTTC; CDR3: CASTLVRGGYNEQFF
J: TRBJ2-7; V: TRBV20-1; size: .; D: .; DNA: TGCAGTGCTACCAGACGGGGTTACTCCTACGAGCAGTACTTC; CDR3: CSATRRGYSYEQYF
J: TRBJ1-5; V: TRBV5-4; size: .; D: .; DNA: TGTGCCAGCAGCTTGGATCGGGGGAAGGGCCAGCCCCAGCATTTT; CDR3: CASSLDRGKGQPQHF
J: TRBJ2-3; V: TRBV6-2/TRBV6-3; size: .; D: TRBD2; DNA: TGTGCCAGCAGTTATATCCCGGGACTAGCATACTTAACAGATACGCAGTATTTT; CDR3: CASSYIPGLAYLTDTQYF
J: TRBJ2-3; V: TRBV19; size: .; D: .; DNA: TGTGCCAGTACGCAGGGGTCAGATACGCAGTATTTT; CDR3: CASTQGSDTQYF
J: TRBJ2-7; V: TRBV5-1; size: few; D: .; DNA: TGCGCCAGCAGCTTGGTTGCCTACGAGCAGTACTTC; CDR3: CASSLVAYEQYF
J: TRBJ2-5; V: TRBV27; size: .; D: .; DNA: TGTGCCAGCAGTTTAACGGGAGTGGTTAAAGAGACCCAGTACTTC; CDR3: CASSLTGVVKETQYF
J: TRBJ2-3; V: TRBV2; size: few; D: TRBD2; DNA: TGTGCCAGCAGTAGGCTCGGGACTACGATATTT; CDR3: CASSRLGTTIF
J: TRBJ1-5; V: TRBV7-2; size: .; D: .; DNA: TGTGCCAGCAGCCTCAGGACGGGTAGCAATCAGCCCCAGCATTTT; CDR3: CASSLRTGSNQPQHF
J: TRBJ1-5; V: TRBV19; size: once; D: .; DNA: TGTGCCAGTAGTAACCGCCCCGGGACACTCAATCAGCCCCAGCATTTT; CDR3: CASSNRPGTLNQPQHF
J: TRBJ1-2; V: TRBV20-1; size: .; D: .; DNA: TGCAGTGCTGGGAAACAGGGACCCTATGGCTACACCTTC; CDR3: CSAGKQGPYGYTF
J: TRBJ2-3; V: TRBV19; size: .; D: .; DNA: TGTGCCAGTACGCTGGGCGCGGGAGATACGCAGTATTTT; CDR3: CASTLGAGDTQYF
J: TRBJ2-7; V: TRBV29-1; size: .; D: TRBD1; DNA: TGCAGCGTTGGGGACAGCCCCTACGAGCAGTACTTC; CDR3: CSVGDSPYEQYF
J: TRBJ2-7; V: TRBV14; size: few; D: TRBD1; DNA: TGTGCCAGCAGCCGGTTACAGGGGGCGAGAAGGGTAGGGTACGAGCAGTACTTC; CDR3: CASSRLQGARRVGYEQYF
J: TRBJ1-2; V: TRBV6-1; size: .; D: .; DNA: TGTGCCACCACTCCAGGGGATGGAGGGCATGGCTACACCTTC; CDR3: CATTPGDGGHGYTF
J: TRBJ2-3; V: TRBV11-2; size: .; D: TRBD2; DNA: TGTGCCAGCAGCTCCCGGGGGGGCCTTTCAGATACGCAGTATTTT; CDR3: CASSSRGGLSDTQYF
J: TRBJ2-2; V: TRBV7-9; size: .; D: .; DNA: TGTGCCCAGGGGCAGGGAAGGACCGGGGAGCTGTTTTTT; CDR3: CAQGQGRTGELFF
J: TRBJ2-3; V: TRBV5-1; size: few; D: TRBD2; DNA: TGCGCTACCTCCGGGCGGGGGACGGCAGATACGCAGTATTTT; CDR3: CATSGRGTADTQYF
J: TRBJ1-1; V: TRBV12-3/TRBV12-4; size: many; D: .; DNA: TGTGCCAGCAGTCTGGGGGGCTTCAACACTGAAGCTTTCTTT; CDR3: CASSLGGFNTEAFF
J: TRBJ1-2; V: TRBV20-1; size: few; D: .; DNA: TGCAGTGCTAGAGTTGATGCCGGGACCAGCCCCGACTATGGCTACACCTTC; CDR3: CSARVDAGTSPDYGYTF
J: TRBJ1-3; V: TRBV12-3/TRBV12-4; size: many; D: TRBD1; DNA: TGTGCCAGCAGTCGTGACAGGGTAGCAAGTGGAAACACCATATATTTT; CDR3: CASSRDRVASGNTIYF
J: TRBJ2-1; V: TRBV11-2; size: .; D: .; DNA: TGTGCCAGCAGCTTAGACGGTCGGAACAATGAGCAGTTCTTC; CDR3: CASSLDGRNNEQFF
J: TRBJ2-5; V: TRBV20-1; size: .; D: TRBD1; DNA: TGCAGTGCTAATAGACAGGGGCGAGGGGAGACCCAGTACTTC; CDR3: CSANRQGRGETQYF
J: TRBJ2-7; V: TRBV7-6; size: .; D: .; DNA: TGTGCCAGCAGCTTAGCGGCTTACTCCGAGCAGTACTTC; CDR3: CASSLAAYSEQYF
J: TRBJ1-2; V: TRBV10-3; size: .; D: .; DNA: TGTGCCATCAGAACAGATTCAACTAACTATGGCTACACCTTC; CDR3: CAIRTDSTNYGYTF
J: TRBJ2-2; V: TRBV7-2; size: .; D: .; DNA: TGTGCCAGCAGCCCCCAATCTACATCTACCGGGGAGCTGTTTTTT; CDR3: CASSPQSTSTGELFF
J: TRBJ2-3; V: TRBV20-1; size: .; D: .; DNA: TGCAGTGCTAGAGGAGGGTATGGCACAGATACGCAGTATTTT; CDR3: CSARGGYGTDTQYF
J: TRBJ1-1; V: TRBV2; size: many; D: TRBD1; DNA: TGCGCCAGCAGCGGACAGGCAAACACTGAAGCTTTCTTT; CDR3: CASSGQANTEAFF
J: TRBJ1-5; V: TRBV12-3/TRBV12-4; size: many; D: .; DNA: TGTGCCAGCAGTTTCCAGCTTAGCAATCAGCCCCAGCATTTT; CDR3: CASSFQLSNQPQHF
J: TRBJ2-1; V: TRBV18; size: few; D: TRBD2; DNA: TGTGCCAGCTCCGAGACTAGCGGGGCACTTGAGCAGTTCTTC; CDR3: CASSETSGALEQFF
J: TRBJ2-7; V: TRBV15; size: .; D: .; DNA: TGTGCCACCAGCAGAGACAGGTCCATGGGCGTCGAGCAGTACTTC; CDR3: CATSRDRSMGVEQYF
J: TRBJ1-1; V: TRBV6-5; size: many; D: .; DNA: TGTGCCAGCAGTTACGGGGGGGACACTGAAGCTTTCTTT; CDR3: CASSYGGDTEAFF